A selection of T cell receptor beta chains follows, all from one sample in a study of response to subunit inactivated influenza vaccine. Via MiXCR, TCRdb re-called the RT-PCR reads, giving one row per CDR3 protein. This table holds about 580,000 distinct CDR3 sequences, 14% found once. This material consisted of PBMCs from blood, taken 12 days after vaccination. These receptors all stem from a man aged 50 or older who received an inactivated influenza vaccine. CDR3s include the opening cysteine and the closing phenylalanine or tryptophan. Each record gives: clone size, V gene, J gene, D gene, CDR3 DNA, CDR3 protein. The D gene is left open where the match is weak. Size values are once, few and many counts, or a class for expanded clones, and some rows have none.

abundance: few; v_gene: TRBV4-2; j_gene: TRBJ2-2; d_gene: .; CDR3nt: TGTGCCAGCAGCCAGCGACTAGTTAGCGGGGAGCTGTTTTTT; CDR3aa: CASSQRLVSGELFF
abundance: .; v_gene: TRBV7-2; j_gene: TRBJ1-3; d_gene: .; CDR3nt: TGTGCCAGCAGCTACCTACAATTCTCTGGAAACACCATATATTTT; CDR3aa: CASSYLQFSGNTIYF
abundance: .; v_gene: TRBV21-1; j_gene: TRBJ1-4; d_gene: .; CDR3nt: TGTGCCAGCAGCAGCAGGGCTAATGAAAAACTGTTTTTT; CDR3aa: CASSSRANEKLFF
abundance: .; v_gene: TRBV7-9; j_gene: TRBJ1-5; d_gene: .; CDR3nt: TGTGCCAGCAGCTTCGATCAGGGAGGTGGCAATCAGCCCCAGCATTTT; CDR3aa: CASSFDQGGGNQPQHF
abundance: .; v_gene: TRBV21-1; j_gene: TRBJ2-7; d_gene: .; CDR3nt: TGTGCCAGCAGCAAAGCGCTTGGACGGACCTACGAGCAGTACTTC; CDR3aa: CASSKALGRTYEQYF
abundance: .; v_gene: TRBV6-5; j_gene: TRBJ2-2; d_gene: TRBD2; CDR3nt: TGTGCCAGCAGTTCCATTCCCCGGACTAGCGGGACCGGGGAGCTGTTTTTT; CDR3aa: CASSSIPRTSGTGELFF
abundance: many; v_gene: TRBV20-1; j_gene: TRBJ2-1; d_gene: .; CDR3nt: TGCAGTGCTAGCCAAATCTCGGCCGGGGAGCAGTTCTTC; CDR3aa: CSASQISAGEQFF
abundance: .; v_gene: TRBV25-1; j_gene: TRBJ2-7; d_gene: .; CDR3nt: TGTGCCAGCAGTGAACGCGGGATAGCCGGCTACGAGCAGTACTTC; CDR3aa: CASSERGIAGYEQYF
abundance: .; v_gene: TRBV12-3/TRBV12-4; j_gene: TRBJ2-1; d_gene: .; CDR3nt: TGTGCCAGCAGTCATTACCCCGTGGGGCAGTTCTTC; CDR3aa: CASSHYPVGQFF
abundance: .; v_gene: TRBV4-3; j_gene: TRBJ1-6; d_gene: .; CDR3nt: TGCGCCAGCAGCCAAGAGCGGCGCAATTCACCCCTCCACTTT; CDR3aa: CASSQERRNSPLHF
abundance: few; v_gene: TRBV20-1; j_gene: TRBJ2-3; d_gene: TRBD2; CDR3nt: TGCAGTGCTAGAGGGCTGGGACTAGCGGGGCGAGATACGCAGTATTTT; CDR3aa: CSARGLGLAGRDTQYF
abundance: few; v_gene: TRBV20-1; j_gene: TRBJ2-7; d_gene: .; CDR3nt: TGCAGTGCTCTGATTAAGGGGGTCGAGCAGTACTTC; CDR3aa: CSALIKGVEQYF
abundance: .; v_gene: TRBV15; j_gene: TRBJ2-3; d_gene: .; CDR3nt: TGTGCCACCAGCATGGCCAGGACTAACCCGGGGAATACGCAGTATTTT; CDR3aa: CATSMARTNPGNTQYF
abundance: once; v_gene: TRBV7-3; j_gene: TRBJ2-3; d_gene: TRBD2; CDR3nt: TGTGCCAGCAGCTTAGGTACACTAGCGGAGTCAGATACGCAGTATTTT; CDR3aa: CASSLGTLAESDTQYF
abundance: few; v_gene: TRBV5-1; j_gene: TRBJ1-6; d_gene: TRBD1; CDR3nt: TGCGCCAGCAGCTTGGCCGACAGGGGCGGGGGACCCCTCCACTTT; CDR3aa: CASSLADRGGGPLHF
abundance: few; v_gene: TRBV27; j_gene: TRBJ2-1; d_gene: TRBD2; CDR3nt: TGTGCCAGCAGTTTATACGGGAGGGCCTCCAATGAGCAGTTCTTC; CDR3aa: CASSLYGRASNEQFF